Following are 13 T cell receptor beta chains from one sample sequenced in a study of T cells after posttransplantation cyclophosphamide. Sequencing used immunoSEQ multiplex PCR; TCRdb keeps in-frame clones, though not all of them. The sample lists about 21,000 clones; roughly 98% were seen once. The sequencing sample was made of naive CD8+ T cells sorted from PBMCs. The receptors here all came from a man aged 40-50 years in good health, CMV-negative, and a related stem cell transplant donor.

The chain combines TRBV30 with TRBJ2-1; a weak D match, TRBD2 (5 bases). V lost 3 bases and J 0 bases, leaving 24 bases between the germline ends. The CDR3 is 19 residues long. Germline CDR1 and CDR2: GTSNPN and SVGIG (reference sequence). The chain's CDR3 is CAWRRFDIHGDSSYNEQFF. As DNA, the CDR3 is TGTGCCTGGAGGCGATTTGATATACACGGGGATAGCTCCTACAATGAGCAGTTCTTC.

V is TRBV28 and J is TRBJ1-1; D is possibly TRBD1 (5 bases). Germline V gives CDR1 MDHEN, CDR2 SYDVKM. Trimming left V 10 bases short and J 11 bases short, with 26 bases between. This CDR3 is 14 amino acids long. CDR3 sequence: CATGGSTPRFGAFF. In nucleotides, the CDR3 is TGTGCCACGGGGGGATCGACCCCTCGGTTCGGGGCTTTCTTT. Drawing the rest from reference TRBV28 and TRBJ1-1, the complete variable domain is DVKVTQSSRYLVKRTGEKVFLECVQDMDHENMFWYRQDPGLGLRLIYFSYDVKMKEKGDIPEGYSVSREKKERFSLILESASTNQTSMYLCATGGSTPRFGAFFGQGTRLTVV.

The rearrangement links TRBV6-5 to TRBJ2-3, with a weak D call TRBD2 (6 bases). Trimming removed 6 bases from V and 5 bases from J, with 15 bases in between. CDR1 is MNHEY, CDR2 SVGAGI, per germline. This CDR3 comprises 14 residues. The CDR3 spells CASSISPGGDTQYF. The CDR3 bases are TGTGCCAGCAGCATCAGTCCCGGGGGAGATACGCAGTATTTT.

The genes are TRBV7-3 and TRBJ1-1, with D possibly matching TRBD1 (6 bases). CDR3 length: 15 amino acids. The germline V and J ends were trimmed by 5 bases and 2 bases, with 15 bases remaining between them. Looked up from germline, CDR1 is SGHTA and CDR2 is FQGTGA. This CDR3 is CASSPHRALNTEAFF. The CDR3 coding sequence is TGTGCCAGCAGCCCCCACAGGGCCCTAAACACTGAAGCTTTCTTT.

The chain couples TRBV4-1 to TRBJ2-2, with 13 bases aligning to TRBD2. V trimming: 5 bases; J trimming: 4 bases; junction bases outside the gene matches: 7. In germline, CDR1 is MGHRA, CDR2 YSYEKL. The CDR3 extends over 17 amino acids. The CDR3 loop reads CASSARTSGSVTGELFF. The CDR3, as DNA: TGCGCCAGCAGCGCCCGGACTAGCGGGAGCGTCACCGGGGAGCTGTTTTTT.

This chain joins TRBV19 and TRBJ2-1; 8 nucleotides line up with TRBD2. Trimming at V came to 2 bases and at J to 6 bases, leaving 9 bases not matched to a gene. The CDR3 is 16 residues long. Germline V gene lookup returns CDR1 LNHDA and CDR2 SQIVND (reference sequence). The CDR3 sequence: CASSISGGRPGNEQFF. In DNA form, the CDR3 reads TGTGCCAGTAGTATATCGGGGGGGAGGCCAGGCAATGAGCAGTTCTTC.

Here the CDR3 reads CASSGTDSRMREQYF. CDR3 DNA: TGTGCCAGCAGTGGTACGGACAGCAGAATGAGGGAGCAGTACTTC. The chain uses TRBV6-1 and TRBJ2-7; D possibly corresponds to TRBD1 (6 bases). The CDR3 contains 15 residues. Germline values: CDR1 MNHNS, CDR2 SASEGT. The V end lost 4 bases, the J end lost 7 bases, and 20 bases lay between the germline ends.

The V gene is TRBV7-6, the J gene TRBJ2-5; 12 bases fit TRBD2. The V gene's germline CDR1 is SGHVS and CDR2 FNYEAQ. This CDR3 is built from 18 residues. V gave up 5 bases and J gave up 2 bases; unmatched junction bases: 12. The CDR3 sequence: CASSPRPGLAGTQETQYF. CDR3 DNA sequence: TGTGCCAGCAGCCCCAGGCCGGGACTAGCGGGTACTCAAGAGACCCAGTACTTC.

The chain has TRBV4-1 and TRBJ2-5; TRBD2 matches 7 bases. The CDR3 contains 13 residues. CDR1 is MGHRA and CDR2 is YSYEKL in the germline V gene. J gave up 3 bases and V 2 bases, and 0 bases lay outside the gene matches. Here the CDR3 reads CASSQLAEETQYF. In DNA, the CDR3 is TGCGCCAGCAGCCAACTAGCGGAAGAGACCCAGTACTTC.

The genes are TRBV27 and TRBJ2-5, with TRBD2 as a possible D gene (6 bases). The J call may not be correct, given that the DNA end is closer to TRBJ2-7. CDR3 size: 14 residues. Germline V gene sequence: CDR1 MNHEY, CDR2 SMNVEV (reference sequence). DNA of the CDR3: TGTGCCAGCAGCATGGGAGGAGGATACTACGAGCAGTACTTC. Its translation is CASSMGGGYYEQYF.

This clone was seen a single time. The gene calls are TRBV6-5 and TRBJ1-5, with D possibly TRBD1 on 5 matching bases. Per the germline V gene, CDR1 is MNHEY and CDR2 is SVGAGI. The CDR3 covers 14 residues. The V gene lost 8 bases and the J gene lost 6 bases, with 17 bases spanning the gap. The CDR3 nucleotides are TGTGCCAGCGCATTGGGCTCCGGGGGTCAGCCCCAGCATTTT. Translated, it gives CASALGSGGQPQHF.

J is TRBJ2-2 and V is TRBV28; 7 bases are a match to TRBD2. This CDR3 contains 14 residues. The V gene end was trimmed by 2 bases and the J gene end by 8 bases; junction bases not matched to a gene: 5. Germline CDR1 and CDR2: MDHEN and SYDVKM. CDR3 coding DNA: TGTGCCAGCAGTTTAGTGGGAGGGCCGGGGGAGCTGTTTTTT. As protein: CASSLVGGPGELFF. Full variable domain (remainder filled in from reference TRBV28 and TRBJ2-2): DVKVTQSSRYLVKRTGEKVFLECVQDMDHENMFWYRQDPGLGLRLIYFSYDVKMKEKGDIPEGYSVSREKKERFSLILESASTNQTSMYLCASSLVGGPGELFFGEGSRLTVL.

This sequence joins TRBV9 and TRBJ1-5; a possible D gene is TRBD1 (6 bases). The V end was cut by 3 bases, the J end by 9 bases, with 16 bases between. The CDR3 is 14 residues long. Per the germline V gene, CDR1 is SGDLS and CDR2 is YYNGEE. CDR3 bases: TGTGCCAGCAGCGGGGGGCAGGACGCGAGGCCCCAGCATTTT. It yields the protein CASSGGQDARPQHF.